The clone carrying this T cell receptor beta chain was observed once. This entry is derived from a study of blood T cell repertoires in COVID-19. Turning to the study itself: COVID-19 samples collected from the United States, Italy and Spain covered acute and convalescent phases.

The assay was immunoSEQ multiplex PCR, and TCRdb's table has in-frame clones only and misses some. Of roughly 130,000 clones in the sample, around 80% were seen once. The clonotype was recovered from a man aged 60 to 69 with acute or convalescent COVID-19. The sequencing sample was made of peripheral blood.

Written as DNA, the CDR3 is TGTGCCAGCAGCTTAGGGGACTGGGGCGGGGCAGATACGCAGTATTTT. Translated: CASSLGDWGGADTQYF. The chain combines TRBV7-2 with TRBJ2-3; TRBD2 might be the D (6 bases). Between the trimmed V and J ends, which lost 1 base and 4 bases, there was a span of 15 bases. The CDR3 extends over 16 amino acids. In germline, CDR1 is SGHTA, CDR2 FQGNSA.